The present T cell receptor beta chain was sequenced within a study of breast tumors, draining lymph nodes, adjacent tissues. Study-level points and caveats: The lymph node origin of tumor T cells was framed as consistent with a hypothesis, not demonstrated. Compared with basal-like, luminal-like tumors shared significantly more repertoire with nontumor tissue. Data fit most tumor T cells coming from lymph node, expanding in tumor.

The lymph nodes were axillary draining lymph nodes from breast cancer patients. The germline gives CDR1 MNHEY, CDR2 SMNVEV (reference sequence). This CDR3 has 14 residues. Trimming left V 4 bases short and J 4 bases short, with 13 bases between. TCRdb itself ran the multiplex PCR reads through MiXCR, one entry per CDR3 protein. Counted here are fewer than 200,000 distinct CDR3 sequences, roughly a third occurring once; the ten biggest clones make up roughly 3.8%. Regarding this clonotype: Its cognate antigen is unknown.

The clonotype originates from a female donor with breast cancer. Some clones in this sample may be carry-over from other donors' samples. Material for sequencing was axillary lymph node tissue. The V gene is TRBV27, the J gene TRBJ1-1; weak D call: TRBD1 (5 bases). The CDR3 region is CASSSGRGITEAFF. The CDR3 region has the DNA TGTGCCAGCAGTTCGGGAAGGGGAATCACTGAAGCTTTCTTT.